These 10 T cell receptor beta chains were all obtained from the same sample, sequenced in a study of control samples from healthy donors and cancer patients. Sequencing used immunoSEQ multiplex PCR; TCRdb keeps in-frame clones, though not all of them. The repertoire consists of about 99,000 clones, with roughly 89% occurring once and the leading ten covering approximately 19%. Sequenced material: PBMCs. The source is a man aged 55 to 70 with lung cancer.

This chain connects TRBV30 to TRBJ2-7; unclear D gene. The CDR3 contains 13 residues. Germline V gene data show CDR1 as GTSNPN and CDR2 as SVGIG (reference sequence). Trimming cost V 1 base and J 4 bases, with 11 bases left between them. DNA for the CDR3: TGTGCCTGGAGTGACGTCGGACCTTACGAGCAGTACTTC. It translates to CAWSDVGPYEQYF.

The chain recombines TRBV18 with TRBJ2-5, with D unclear. CDR1 is KGHSH, CDR2 LQKENI, per germline. CDR3 length: 12 residues. Trimming removed 3 bases from V and 2 bases from J, with 4 bases in between. The CDR3 loop is CASSPRQETQYF. The CDR3 nucleotides are TGTGCCAGCTCACCGAGGCAAGAGACCCAGTACTTC.

The chain recombines TRBV27 with TRBJ2-1; 10 nucleotides align to TRBD2. CDR1 and CDR2 (germline): MNHEY, SMNVEV (reference sequence). This CDR3 region has 17 residues. With 4 bases clipped from V and 6 bases from J, the junction kept 12 bases outside the gene matches. The CDR3 nucleotides read TGTGCCAGCAGTTCCCCCCCAGCGGGGGGGCTTCCCAATGAGCAGTTCTTC. Its protein is CASSSPPAGGLPNEQFF.

The V call is TRBV7-2, the J call TRBJ2-5, with TRBD2 matching 8 bases. Trimming at V came to 4 bases and at J to 5 bases, leaving 9 bases not matched to a gene. Looked up from germline, CDR1 is SGHTA and CDR2 is FQGNSA. This CDR3 region has 15 residues. The CDR3 sequence is CASSWKAGAAETQYF. The CDR3 DNA follows: TGTGCCAGCAGCTGGAAAGCGGGGGCTGCCGAGACCCAGTACTTC.

This clone came up once. The chain couples TRBV12-3 or TRBV12-4 to TRBJ1-6; D uncertain. Deletions cut 4 bases from V and 13 bases from J, with 5 bases between. This CDR3 has 10 amino acids. This chain's CDR3 is CASSSPPLHF. The CDR3 DNA follows: TGTGCCAGCAGTTCCCCCCCCCTCCACTTT.

The chain is built from TRBV4-1 and TRBJ2-3; 8 nucleotides agree with TRBD2. The germline V gene encodes CDR1 MGHRA and CDR2 YSYEKL. Trimming cost V 4 bases and J 0 bases; bases outside gene matches: 9. The CDR3 extends over 17 amino acids. CDR3 residues: CASSPREGRGSTDTQYF. CDR3 in DNA: TGCGCCAGCAGCCCCCGGGAGGGCAGGGGAAGCACAGATACGCAGTATTTT.

The V call is TRBV27, the J call TRBJ1-2; D may be TRBD1 (5 bases). With 2 bases removed from V and 3 bases from J, the gap between germline ends came to 13 bases. From germline, CDR1 is MNHEY and CDR2 SMNVEV (reference sequence). CDR3 length: 15 residues. CDR3 in DNA: TGTGCCAGCAGTTTAGGTTCAGGGATTGACTATGGCTACACCTTC. It specifies CASSLGSGIDYGYTF.

V and J are TRBV7-3 and TRBJ1-5; D unresolved. CDR3 length: 15 amino acids. Germline V lookup: CDR1 SGHTA, CDR2 FQGTGA. The V and J ends lost 2 bases and 3 bases respectively, with 11 bases between them. DNA for the CDR3: TGTGCCAGCAGCTTAGATGGGCAGCCCAATCAGCCCCAGCATTTT. Translation gives CASSLDGQPNQPQHF. The whole variable domain, filled in from reference TRBV7-3 and TRBJ1-5, reads GAGVSQTPSNKVTEKGKYVELRCDPISGHTALYWYRQSLGQGPEFLIYFQGTGAADDSGLPNDRFFAVRPEGSVSTLKIQRTERGDSAVYLCASSLDGQPNQPQHFGDGTRLSIL.

V gene TRBV5-1 combines with J gene TRBJ2-5; no clear D gene. V lost 4 bases and J 2 bases, leaving 9 bases between the germline ends. The CDR3 length is 13 residues. Germline CDR1 reads SGHRS; CDR2 reads YFSETQ. For the CDR3, the DNA is TGCGCCAGCAGCACCGAAGGTCAAGAGACCCAGTACTTC. Amino acid sequence: CASSTEGQETQYF.

V and J are TRBV18 and TRBJ1-3, with unresolved D. Germline V CDR1 and CDR2: KGHSH, LQKENI. Between the trimmed V and J ends, which lost 3 bases and 4 bases, there was a span of 4 bases. The CDR3 runs to 12 residues. The CDR3 region is CASSPAGNTIYF. The DNA for the CDR3 is TGTGCCAGCTCACCGGCAGGAAACACCATATATTTT.